The 11 T cell receptor beta chains below were found in one sample sequenced in a study of blood T cell repertoires in COVID-19. Only in-frame clones appear in the TCRdb table, and some are missing; sequencing was by immunoSEQ multiplex PCR. The table has 72,000 or so clones, roughly 85% seen once. What was sequenced was peripheral blood. Source of these receptors: an elderly woman with active or convalescent COVID-19.

J is TRBJ2-5 and V is TRBV29-1, with TRBD2 as a possible D gene (6 bases). The CDR3 is made up of 14 amino acids. Germline CDR1 SQVTM, CDR2 ANQGSEA. Trimming left V 6 bases short and J 0 bases short, with 14 bases between. The CDR3 here is CSVDPGLDQETQYF. CDR3 nucleotide sequence: TGCAGCGTCGACCCGGGACTGGACCAAGAGACCCAGTACTTC.

The chain has TRBV12-3 or TRBV12-4 and TRBJ2-7, with D possibly being TRBD2 (5 bases). The CDR3 is 12 amino acids. Trimming removed 7 bases at V and 7 bases at J, with 14 bases between. The CDR3 region is CASMRRLGEQYF. In DNA form, the CDR3 reads TGTGCCAGCATGAGGAGGCTCGGTGAGCAGTACTTC.

V gene TRBV18 combines with J gene TRBJ2-2; no clear D. Trimming left V 0 bases short and J 5 bases short, with 13 bases between. Germline V gene sequence: CDR1 KGHSH, CDR2 LQKENI. This CDR3 contains 16 residues. CDR3 protein: CASSPPLESTTGELFF. CDR3 sequence (DNA): TGTGCCAGCTCACCACCCTTGGAGTCGACGACCGGGGAGCTGTTTTTT.

The chain is built from TRBV11-1 and TRBJ1-3, with D possibly being TRBD1 (6 bases). The CDR3 runs to 15 residues. The germline V and J ends were trimmed by 10 bases and 10 bases, with 26 bases remaining between them. Per the germline V gene, CDR1 is SGHAT and CDR2 is FQDESV (reference sequence). CDR3 loop: CATLTKGVQIRTIYF. Here the CDR3 DNA reads TGTGCCACCCTTACAAAGGGGGTCCAAATAAGGACCATATATTTT.

CDR3 in DNA: TGTGCCTGGAGTGTCCCCCCGAGGGTGCTTGGCTACACCTTC. Translation: CAWSVPPRVLGYTF. The rearrangement uses TRBV30 and TRBJ1-2; no clear D. Trimming removed 0 bases at V and 7 bases at J, with 15 bases between. The CDR3 length is 14 residues. CDR1 is GTSNPN, CDR2 SVGIG, per germline (reference sequence). Drawing the rest from reference TRBV30 and TRBJ1-2, the complete variable domain is SQTIHQWPATLVQPVGSPLSLECTVEGTSNPNLYWYRQAAGRGLQLLFYSVGIGQISSEVPQNLSASRPQDRQFILSSKKLLLSDSGFYLCAWSVPPRVLGYTFGSGTRLTVV.

J is TRBJ1-5 and V is TRBV18; 8 nucleotides agree with TRBD1. The J segment lost 0 bases and the V segment lost 3 bases, leaving 10 bases of the junction unmatched. Germline V gene data show CDR1 as KGHSH and CDR2 as LQKENI. The CDR3 sequence is 18 residues long. The DNA for the CDR3 is TGTGCCAGCTCACCGTCGGGACAGGACTTCTATAGCAATCAGCCCCAGCATTTT. Residues: CASSPSGQDFYSNQPQHF.

The chain is built from TRBV7-8 and TRBJ2-1, with 9 bases aligning to TRBD2. J gave up 10 bases and V 11 bases, and 9 bases lay outside the gene matches. This CDR3 spans 12 amino acids. The germline V gene has CDR1 SGHVS and CDR2 FQNEAQ. The CDR3 region is CASGRGGEEQFF. The CDR3 region has the DNA TGTGCCTCCGGGCGGGGGGGTGAGGAGCAGTTCTTC.

CDR3 residues: CASSRLAYEQYF. CDR3 nucleotides: TGTGCCAGCAGCCGACTAGCCTACGAGCAGTACTTC. J is TRBJ2-7 and V is TRBV6-2 or TRBV6-3, with a possible D match to TRBD2 (6 bases). V was shortened by 6 bases and J by 2 bases, with 8 bases between the two germline ends. Germline V gene lookup returns CDR1 MNHEY and CDR2 SVGEGT. The CDR3 is 12 residues long.

The rearrangement uses TRBV5-6 and TRBJ1-1, with D unresolved. Germline V lookup: CDR1 SGHDT, CDR2 YYEEEE. This CDR3 contains 13 residues. Trimming left V 2 bases short and J 7 bases short, with 12 bases between. The CDR3 region has the DNA TGTGCCAGCAGCTTAAATCAGATAAGTGAAGCTTTCTTT. Its protein product is CASSLNQISEAFF.

This clone was counted between two and nine times. The chain is built from TRBV7-2 and TRBJ1-1, with a tentative D call TRBD1 (5 bases). This CDR3 contains 14 residues. Trimming took 5 bases from V and 1 from J, leaving 11 bases between them. Germline V CDR1 and CDR2: SGHTA, FQGNSA. The CDR3 is CASSRTGPNTEAFF. CDR3 DNA sequence: TGTGCCAGCAGCCGCACAGGTCCGAACACTGAAGCTTTCTTT.

This clone has just one count. The chain recombines TRBV27 with TRBJ1-2; TRBD1 agrees at 7 bases. The CDR3 is made up of 14 amino acids. From germline, CDR1 is MNHEY and CDR2 SMNVEV (reference sequence). V shed 5 bases and J 4 bases; nucleotides not matched to a gene: 7. As DNA, the CDR3 is TGTGCCAGCAGTCTCTACAGGGGTGGCTATGGCTACACCTTC. Encoded protein: CASSLYRGGYGYTF.